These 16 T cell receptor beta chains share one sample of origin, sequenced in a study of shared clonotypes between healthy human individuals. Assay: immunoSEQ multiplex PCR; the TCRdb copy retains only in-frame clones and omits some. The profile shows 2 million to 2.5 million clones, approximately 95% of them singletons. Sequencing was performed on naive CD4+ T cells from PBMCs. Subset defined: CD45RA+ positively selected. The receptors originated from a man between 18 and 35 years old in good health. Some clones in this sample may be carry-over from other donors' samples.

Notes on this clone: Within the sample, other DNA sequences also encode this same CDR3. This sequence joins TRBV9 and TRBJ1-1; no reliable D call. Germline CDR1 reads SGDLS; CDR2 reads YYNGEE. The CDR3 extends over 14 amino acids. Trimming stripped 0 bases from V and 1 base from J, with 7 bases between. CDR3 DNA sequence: TGTGCCAGCAGCGTAGGGCACCAGAACACTGAAGCTTTCTTT. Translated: CASSVGHQNTEAFF.

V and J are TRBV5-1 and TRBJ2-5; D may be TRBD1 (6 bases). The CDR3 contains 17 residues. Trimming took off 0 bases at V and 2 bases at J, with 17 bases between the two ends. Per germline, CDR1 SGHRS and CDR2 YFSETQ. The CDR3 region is CASSLVSTGDYQETQYF. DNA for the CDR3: TGCGCCAGCAGCTTGGTATCGACAGGCGATTATCAAGAGACCCAGTACTTC.

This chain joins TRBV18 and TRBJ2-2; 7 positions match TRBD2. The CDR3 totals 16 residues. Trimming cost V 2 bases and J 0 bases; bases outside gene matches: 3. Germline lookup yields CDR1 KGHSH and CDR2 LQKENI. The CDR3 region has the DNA TGTGCCAGCTCACCAAACCTAGCGGCGAACACCGGGGAGCTGTTTTTT. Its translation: CASSPNLAANTGELFF.

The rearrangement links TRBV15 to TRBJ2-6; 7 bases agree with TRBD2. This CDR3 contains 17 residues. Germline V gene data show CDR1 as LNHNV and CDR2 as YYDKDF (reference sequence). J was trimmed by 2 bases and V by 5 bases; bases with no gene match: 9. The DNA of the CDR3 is TGTGCCACCAGCTCGCCGGGACTAACAACTGGGGCCAACGTCCTGACTTTC. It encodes CATSSPGLTTGANVLTF. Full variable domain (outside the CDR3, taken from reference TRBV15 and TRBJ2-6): DAMVIQNPRYQVTQFGKPVTLSCSQTLNHNVMYWYQQKSSQAPKLLFHYYDKDFNNEADTPDNFQSRRPNTSFCFLDIRSPGLGDTAMYLCATSSPGLTTGANVLTFGAGSRLTVL.

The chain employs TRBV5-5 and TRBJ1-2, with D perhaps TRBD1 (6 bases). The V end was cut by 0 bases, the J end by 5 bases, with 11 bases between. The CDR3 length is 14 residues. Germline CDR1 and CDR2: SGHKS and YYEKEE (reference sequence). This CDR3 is CASSLAAGEYGYTF. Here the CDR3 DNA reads TGTGCCAGCAGCTTGGCGGCAGGGGAATATGGCTACACCTTC. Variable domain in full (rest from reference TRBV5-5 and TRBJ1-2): DAGVTQSPTHLIKTRGQQVTLRCSPISGHKSVSWYQQVLGQGPQFIFQYYEKEERGRGNFPDRFSARQFPNYSSELNVNALLLGDSALYLCASSLAAGEYGYTFGSGTRLTVV.

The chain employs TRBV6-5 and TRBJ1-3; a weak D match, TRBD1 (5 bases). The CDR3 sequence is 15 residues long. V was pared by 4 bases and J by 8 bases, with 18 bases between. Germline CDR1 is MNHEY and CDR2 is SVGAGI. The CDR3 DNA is TGTGCCAGCAGTTCCCGGGGGAGCCAAGGGCACACCATATATTTT. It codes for CASSSRGSQGHTIYF.

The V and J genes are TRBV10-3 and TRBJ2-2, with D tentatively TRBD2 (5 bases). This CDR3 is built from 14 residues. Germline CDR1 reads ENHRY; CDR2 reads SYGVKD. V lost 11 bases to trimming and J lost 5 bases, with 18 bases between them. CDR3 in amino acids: CAVRRTVDTGELFF. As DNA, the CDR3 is TGTGCCGTTAGAAGGACTGTGGATACCGGGGAGCTGTTTTTT.

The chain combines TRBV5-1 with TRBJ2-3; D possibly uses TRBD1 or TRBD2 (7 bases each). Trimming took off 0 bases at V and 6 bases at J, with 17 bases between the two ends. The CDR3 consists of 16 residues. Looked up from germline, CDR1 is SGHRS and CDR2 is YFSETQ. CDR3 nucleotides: TGCGCCAGCAGCTTGGTCAGCGGGACGACAGGGGATACGCAGTATTTT. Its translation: CASSLVSGTTGDTQYF.

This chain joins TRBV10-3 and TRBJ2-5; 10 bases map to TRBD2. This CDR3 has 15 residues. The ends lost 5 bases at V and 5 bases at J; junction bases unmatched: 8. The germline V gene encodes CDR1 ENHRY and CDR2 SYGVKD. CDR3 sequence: CAISPRGSGGETQYF. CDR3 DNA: TGTGCCATCAGTCCTAGAGGTAGCGGGGGGGAGACCCAGTACTTC.

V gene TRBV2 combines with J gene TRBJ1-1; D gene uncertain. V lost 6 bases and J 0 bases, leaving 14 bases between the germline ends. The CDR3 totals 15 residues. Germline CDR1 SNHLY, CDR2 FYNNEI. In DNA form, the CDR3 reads TGTGCCAGCAGGATTACTGGGATAATGAACACTGAAGCTTTCTTT. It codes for CASRITGIMNTEAFF.

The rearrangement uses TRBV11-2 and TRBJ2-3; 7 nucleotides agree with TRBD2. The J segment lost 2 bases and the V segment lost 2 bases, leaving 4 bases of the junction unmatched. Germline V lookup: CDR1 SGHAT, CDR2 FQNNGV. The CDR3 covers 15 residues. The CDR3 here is CASSLNGRSTDTQYF. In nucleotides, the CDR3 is TGTGCCAGCAGCTTAAACGGGAGGTCCACAGATACGCAGTATTTT.

Here the CDR3 DNA reads TGTGCCAGCAGCTTCCCGACTCAGAACTTTTACGAGCAGTACTTC. It is translated as CASSFPTQNFYEQYF. V and J are TRBV7-9 and TRBJ2-7, with unresolved D. Trimming removed 3 bases from V and 4 bases from J, with 16 bases in between. The CDR3 is 15 residues long. The germline V gene encodes CDR1 SEHNR and CDR2 FQNEAQ (reference sequence). The entire variable domain, with the rest obtained from reference TRBV7-9 and TRBJ2-7, is as follows: DTGVSQNPRHKITKRGQNVTFRCDPISEHNRLYWYRQTLGQGPEFLTYFQNEAQLEKSRLLSDRFSAERPKGSFSTLEIQRTEQGDSAMYLCASSFPTQNFYEQYFGPGTRLTVT.

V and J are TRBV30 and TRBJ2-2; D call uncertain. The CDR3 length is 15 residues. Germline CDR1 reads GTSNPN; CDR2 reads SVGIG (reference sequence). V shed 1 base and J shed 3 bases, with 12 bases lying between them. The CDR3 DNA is TGTGCCTGGAGTGGGTACGGTGGTTACACCGGGGAGCTGTTTTTT. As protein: CAWSGYGGYTGELFF.

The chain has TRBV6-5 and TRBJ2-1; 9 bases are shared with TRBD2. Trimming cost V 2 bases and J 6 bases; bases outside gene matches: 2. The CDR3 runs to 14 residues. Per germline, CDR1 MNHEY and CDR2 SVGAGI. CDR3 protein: CASSYQGLANEQFF. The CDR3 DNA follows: TGTGCCAGCAGTTACCAGGGACTAGCCAATGAGCAGTTCTTC.

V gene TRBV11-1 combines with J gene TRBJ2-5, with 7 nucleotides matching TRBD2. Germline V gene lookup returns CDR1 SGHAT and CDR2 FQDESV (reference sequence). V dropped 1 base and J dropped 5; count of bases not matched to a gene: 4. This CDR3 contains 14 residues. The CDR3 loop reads CASSLDRGGETQYF. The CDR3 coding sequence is TGTGCCAGCAGCTTAGACCGGGGAGGGGAGACCCAGTACTTC.

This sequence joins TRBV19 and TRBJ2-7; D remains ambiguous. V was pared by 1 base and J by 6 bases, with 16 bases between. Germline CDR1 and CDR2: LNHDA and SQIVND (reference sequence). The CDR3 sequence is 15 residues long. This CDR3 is CASSIGAGSHLEQYF. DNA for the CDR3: TGTGCCAGTAGTATAGGAGCAGGTAGTCATCTCGAGCAGTACTTC.